The rows below give T cell receptor beta chains drawn from one sample of a study of blood T cell repertoires in COVID-19. Sequenced by immunoSEQ multiplex PCR; TCRdb stores in-frame clones only, minus some. The sample has some 70,000 clones, 83% seen once. The specimen was peripheral blood. Every receptor here comes from a man older than 75 with acute or convalescent COVID-19. Each CDR3 is given with its conserved first and last residue. Fields, in order: clone size, V gene, D gene, J gene, CDR3 DNA, CDR3 protein. The D gene is left open where the match is weak. The size of a clone is reported for some rows only, either as once, few or many, or as a class for expanded clones.

>once|TRBV5-1|NA|TRBJ2-2
TGCGCCAGCAGCTTGGAAGGGGCCACCGGGGAGCTGTTTTTT
CASSLEGATGELFF
>NA|TRBV7-2|TRBD2|TRBJ2-1
TGTGCCAGCAGCTTTGAAGCGGGGACCTACAATGAGCAGTTCTTC
CASSFEAGTYNEQFF
>once|TRBV27|NA|TRBJ1-4
TGTGCCAGCAGACAGGCCATTAATGAAAAACTGTTTTTT
CASRQAINEKLFF
>NA|TRBV5-1|NA|TRBJ2-1
TGCGCCAGCAGCTTGACAGGGTCTAACGAGCAGTTCTTC
CASSLTGSNEQFF
>NA|TRBV19|NA|TRBJ1-5
TGTGCCAGTAGTACTTACGGACAGCCTAATCAGCCCCAGCATTTT
CASSTYGQPNQPQHF
>NA|TRBV6-6|NA|TRBJ1-2
TGTGCCAGCAGTCCTATTGGGGGGGAAACGGGAGGCTACACCTTC
CASSPIGGETGGYTF
>NA|TRBV29-1|NA|TRBJ1-1
TGCAGCGTTGGGATGGGGGCCCACACTGAAGCTTTCTTT
CSVGMGAHTEAFF
>NA|TRBV6-2/TRBV6-3|TRBD1|TRBJ2-6
TGTGCCAGCAGTAGGCAGGGGGCGGGCGGGGCCAACGTCCTGACTTTC
CASSRQGAGGANVLTF
>once|TRBV3-1/TRBV3-2|NA|TRBJ2-3
TGTGCCAGCACCACAGGACAAGGCACAGATACGCAGTATTTT
CASTTGQGTDTQYF
>NA|TRBV12-2|NA|TRBJ1-1
TGTGCAAGTCGCTTAGGCCAGGGGGCTTTGAACACTGAAGCTTTCTTT
CASRLGQGALNTEAFF
>once|TRBV9|TRBD1|TRBJ1-1
TGTGCCAGCAGCGTAGGGACAGGGGGAAGTAGTGAAGCTTTCTTT
CASSVGTGGSSEAFF
>NA|TRBV7-2|NA|TRBJ2-1
TGTGCCAGCAGCCCAGACAGCAATGAGCAGTTCTTC
CASSPDSNEQFF
>NA|TRBV3-1/TRBV3-2|TRBD1|TRBJ1-1
TGTGCCAGCAGCATCAGGACAGGGGGGTACGGGACTGAAGCTTTCTTT
CASSIRTGGYGTEAFF
>NA|TRBV10-1|TRBD1|TRBJ2-7
TGCGCCAGCAGTGAGTCGAGGGACAGGGACAAGGAAGGGCAGTACTTC
CASSESRDRDKEGQYF
>NA|TRBV29-1|NA|TRBJ1-1
TGCAGCGTTGAAAGGGCTACCGGAGGCACTGAAGCTTTCTTT
CSVERATGGTEAFF
>few|TRBV5-1|TRBD1|TRBJ2-2
TGCGCCAGCAGCTCTCGACAGGGAAGCGGGGAGCTGTTTTTT
CASSSRQGSGELFF
>NA|TRBV7-2|TRBD2|TRBJ2-3
TGTGCCAGCAGCTTAGACGGGAGGGCCCTAGATACGCAGTATTTT
CASSLDGRALDTQYF
>NA|TRBV23-1|TRBD1|TRBJ2-3
TGCGCCAGCAGTCAATTTTGGTTGGGACAGGGTACAGATACGCAGTATTTT
CASSQFWLGQGTDTQYF
>NA|TRBV23-1|NA|TRBJ2-2
TGCGCCAGCAGTCAATCGGTCGGCAGGGAGGCTCGGTGGGACACCGGGGAGCTGTTTTTT
CASSQSVGREARWDTGELFF
>once|TRBV7-2|TRBD2|TRBJ2-5
TGTGCCAGCAGCCCCACCCGGGGGGATGAGACCCAGTACTTC
CASSPTRGDETQYF
>many|TRBV13|TRBD1|TRBJ2-7
TGTGCCAGCAGCGCAGGGGGGACAGGGATCTACGAGCAGTACTTC
CASSAGGTGIYEQYF
>once|TRBV5-1|NA|TRBJ2-1
TGCGCCAGCAGCTTGGGGCAGGGAGGCTACAATGAGCAGTTCTTC
CASSLGQGGYNEQFF
>NA|TRBV28|TRBD2|TRBJ2-1
TGTGCCAGCAGTTTACCCCTCTCGGGAGGGTACAATGAGCAGTTCTTC
CASSLPLSGGYNEQFF
>NA|TRBV7-8|TRBD2|TRBJ2-2
TGTGCCAGCAGCTTACCAGCGGGAGGGGTAACCGGGGAGCTGTTTTTT
CASSLPAGGVTGELFF
>NA|TRBV29-1|TRBD1|TRBJ1-1
TGCAGCGCCGCCACGGGGCCGGGGACAGGGTTGAACACTGAAGCTTTCTTT
CSAATGPGTGLNTEAFF
>NA|TRBV2|NA|TRBJ2-5
TGTGCCAGCAGTGATCGTCAGGGAGGTTTGGAGACCCAGTACTTC
CASSDRQGGLETQYF
>NA|TRBV27|NA|TRBJ1-1
TGTGCCAGCAGTCCCCATGTCAAGAATAGTGAAGCTTTCTTT
CASSPHVKNSEAFF
>NA|TRBV7-2|NA|TRBJ1-3
TGTGCCAGCAGCTTGATTGGGGGCTCCGGAAACACCATATATTTT
CASSLIGGSGNTIYF
>NA|TRBV5-1|TRBD1|TRBJ1-5
TGCGCCAGCAGCGTCGGGACAGAAAATCAGCCCCAGCATTTT
CASSVGTENQPQHF
>NA|TRBV5-3|TRBD1|TRBJ1-5
TGTGCCAGAAGCTTGGCTGGACAGGGGAGGGATCAGCCCCAGCATTTT
CARSLAGQGRDQPQHF
>NA|TRBV11-2|TRBD2|TRBJ2-5
TGTGCCAGCAGCTCGGGGGGGGCGCGAGGGGAGACCCAGTACTTC
CASSSGGARGETQYF
>NA|TRBV19|TRBD1|TRBJ1-5
TGTGCCAGTAGTAAGGACAGGGGCTCCGGTAGCAATCAGCCCCAGCATTTT
CASSKDRGSGSNQPQHF
>NA|TRBV18|NA|TRBJ1-4
TGTGCCAGCTCACCCTTCGACAGCTACCTAACTGAAAAACTGTTTTTT
CASSPFDSYLTEKLFF
>NA|TRBV7-3|TRBD1|TRBJ2-2
TGTGCCAGCAGCTCCCAGGGACAGTTAAACACCGGGGAGCTGTTTTTT
CASSSQGQLNTGELFF
>NA|TRBV2|TRBD2|TRBJ2-3
TGTGCCAGCAGTGAGGGCGGGAGTACCCCGGTGTTTGATACGCAGTATTTT
CASSEGGSTPVFDTQYF
>NA|TRBV7-2|NA|TRBJ2-2
TGTGCCAGCAGCTTACTTACAAACACCGGGGAGCTGTTTTTT
CASSLLTNTGELFF
>NA|TRBV7-9|NA|TRBJ1-2
TGTGCCAGCAGCTTAGTACGAGGGAGCCATAACTATGGCTACACCTTC
CASSLVRGSHNYGYTF
>few|TRBV6-1|NA|TRBJ1-1
TGTGCCAGCAGTGAAAGGCTGACCCGGGGGACTGAAGCTTTCTTT
CASSERLTRGTEAFF
>few|TRBV7-2|NA|TRBJ1-5
TGTGCCAGCAGCTTAGAAGGGGGAAGAAAGCCCCAGCATTTT
CASSLEGGRKPQHF
>once|TRBV5-1|NA|TRBJ2-1
TGCGCCAGCAGCTTGGGCGACATCTCCTACAATGAGCAGTTCTTC
CASSLGDISYNEQFF
>once|TRBV19|NA|TRBJ1-4
TGTGCCAGTAGTATAGCGAATGAAAAACTGTTTTTT
CASSIANEKLFF
>NA|TRBV7-2|NA|TRBJ1-1
TGTGCCAGCAGCTTAGCGGCAGGGTATGGCACTGAAGCTTTCTTT
CASSLAAGYGTEAFF
>NA|TRBV5-6|TRBD1|TRBJ1-1
TGTGCCAGCAGAGGGACAGGGAATATGAACACTGAAGCTTTCTTT
CASRGTGNMNTEAFF
>NA|TRBV18|TRBD1|TRBJ1-3
TGTGCCAGCTCCCAGGACAGGGCTGGAAACACCATATATTTT
CASSQDRAGNTIYF
>NA|TRBV28|NA|TRBJ1-5
TGTGCCAGCAGTCCTCCTGGGTCAGGGAATCAGCCCCAGCATTTT
CASSPPGSGNQPQHF
>NA|TRBV11-3|NA|TRBJ2-5
TGTGCCAGCAGCCGTGGGGGGTCGGGCAGGGACCAAGAGACCCAGTACTTC
CASSRGGSGRDQETQYF
>NA|TRBV27|NA|TRBJ1-2
TGTGCCAGCAGTCCAAGGGGCCAATCTGGCTACACCTTC
CASSPRGQSGYTF
>NA|TRBV9|TRBD1|TRBJ1-2
TGTGCCAGCAGCGTAGCCACAGGGGGGACCTATGGCTACACCTTC
CASSVATGGTYGYTF
>NA|TRBV11-2|NA|TRBJ1-2
TGTGCCAGCAGCTTAGATCCTTTAATTAACTATGGCTACACCTTC
CASSLDPLINYGYTF
>NA|TRBV6-4|TRBD1|TRBJ1-5
TGTGCCAGCCCTGGGACAGGGGTGTATCAGCCCCAGCATTTT
CASPGTGVYQPQHF
>NA|TRBV28|NA|TRBJ1-5
TGTGCCACCGTAGTGCAGACTGATCAGCCCCAGCATTTT
CATVVQTDQPQHF
>NA|TRBV27|NA|TRBJ1-5
TGTGCCAGCAGTTTCTCGAATCAGCCCCAGCATTTT
CASSFSNQPQHF
>NA|TRBV7-3|NA|TRBJ2-5
TGTGCCAGCAGCTTATCAGGGAATCAAGAGACCCAGTACTTC
CASSLSGNQETQYF
>NA|TRBV6-5|NA|TRBJ1-4
TGTGCCAGCAGTTACTCGTCCGGGGAAAAACTGTTTTTT
CASSYSSGEKLFF
>NA|TRBV9|NA|TRBJ2-6
TGTGCCAGCAGCGATAGTTCAGGGTTCTCGGGGGCCAACGTCCTGACTTTC
CASSDSSGFSGANVLTF